This TCR beta chain was recovered during a study of blood T cell repertoires in COVID-19. Overall study: Sites in the United States, Italy and Spain provided acute and convalescent COVID-19 samples. Nucleic acid was either cDNA or gDNA, and it came from T cells, B-cell-depleted T cells, or PBMCs.

From germline, CDR1 is MGHRA and CDR2 YSYEKL. CDR3 length: 16 residues. Trimming took 2 bases from V and 0 from J, leaving 11 bases between them. Clones were sequenced by immunoSEQ multiplex PCR, and TCRdb holds only the in-frame ones, with some missing. The sample carries a few hundred thousand clones, around 83% recorded once. Individuals aged roughly 18 to 95 years were recruited from roughly 22 US areas. This clone was detected a few times. The rearrangement joins TRBV4-1 to TRBJ2-1; maybe TRBD2 (6 bases). Sequenced material: PBMCs or T cells enriched from blood (not recorded which). The TCR was taken from a woman between 45 and 60 years old who had recovered from COVID-19. Here the CDR3 DNA reads TGCGCCAGCAGCCAAACTCTAGCGAACTCCTACAATGAGCAGTTCTTC. Its translation is CASSQTLANSYNEQFF.